What follows is one T cell receptor beta chain and its context. The antigen remains unidentified. These data come from a study of T cell responses to AZD1222 COVID-19 vaccine. Assay used: immunoSEQ multiplex PCR; TCRdb lists only in-frame clones, some missing. This table holds 130,000 to 150,000 clones, around 94% found once. Germline values: CDR1 MGHRA, CDR2 YSYEKL. The CDR3 is 12 amino acids. Trimming stripped 1 base from V and 5 bases from J, with 5 bases between. Broader study findings: At 160-218 and 743-854, vaccine-associated CD4 TCRs were dominant, and they spanned spike.

The sequenced sample was peripheral blood, obtained after recovery from COVID-19. The clonotype was recovered from an adult who had recovered from COVID-19. The V gene is TRBV4-1, the J gene TRBJ2-5; no clear D. In nucleotides, the CDR3 is TGCGCCAGCAGCCAAGCACCGGAGACCCAGTACTTC. Its protein is CASSQAPETQYF.